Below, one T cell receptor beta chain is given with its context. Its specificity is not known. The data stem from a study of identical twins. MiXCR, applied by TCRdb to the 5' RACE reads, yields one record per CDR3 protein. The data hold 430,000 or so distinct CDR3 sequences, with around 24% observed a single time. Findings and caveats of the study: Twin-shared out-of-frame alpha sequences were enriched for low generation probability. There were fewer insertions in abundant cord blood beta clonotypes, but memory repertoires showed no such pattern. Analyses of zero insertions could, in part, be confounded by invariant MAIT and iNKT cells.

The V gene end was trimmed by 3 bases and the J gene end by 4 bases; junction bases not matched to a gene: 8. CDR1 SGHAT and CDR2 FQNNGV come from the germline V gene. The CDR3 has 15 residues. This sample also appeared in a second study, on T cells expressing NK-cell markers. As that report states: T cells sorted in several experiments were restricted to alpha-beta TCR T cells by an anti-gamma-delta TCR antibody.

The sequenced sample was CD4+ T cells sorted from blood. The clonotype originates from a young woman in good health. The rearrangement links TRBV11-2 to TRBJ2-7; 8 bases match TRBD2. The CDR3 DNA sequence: TGTGCCAGCAGCTTGAGCGCGACTAGCGAATACGAGCAGTACTTC. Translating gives CASSLSATSEYEQYF.